Below are 27 T cell receptor beta chains sequenced from a single sample in a study of beta chain features in type 1 diabetes. General study results and limits: Within each of all four CD4+ subsets, Type 1 diabetes patients had TCRB CDR3s that were moderately but significantly shorter.

Sequenced material consisted of expressed TCRB transcripts (all of the isolated RNA was reverse transcribed). The method was immunoSEQ multiplex PCR; TCRdb's version includes in-frame clones alone and lacks a portion of them. Found here are more than 250,000 clones, over 12% of them singletons; the top ten hold less than 0.02%. No antigen is known for these receptors. Material for sequencing was naive CD4+ T cells from blood. All receptors come from a man aged 18 to 35 with type 1 diabetes.

This chain uses TRBV5-6 with TRBJ1-2; the D gene is possibly TRBD1 (6 bases). The germline CDR1 and CDR2 sequences are SGHDT and YYEEEE. V shed 1 base and J shed 2 bases, with 9 bases lying between them. The CDR3 is made up of 14 amino acids. The CDR3 spells CASSLTGRNYGYTF. CDR3 DNA sequence: TGTGCCAGCAGCTTGACAGGGCGGAACTATGGCTACACCTTC.

The genes are TRBV7-2 and TRBJ2-3; 7 bases line up with TRBD2. The germline CDR1 and CDR2 sequences are SGHTA and FQGNSA. CDR3 length equals 16 residues. Unmatched junction bases numbered 7, after V lost 1 base and J lost 3 bases. The DNA for the CDR3 is TGTGCCAGCAGCTTAGGGCCAGCGGGGTCAACAGATACGCAGTATTTT. Translated, it gives CASSLGPAGSTDTQYF.

This chain uses TRBV7-6 with TRBJ2-5, with D hard to call. CDR3 size: 12 residues. CDR1 SGHVS and CDR2 FNYEAQ come from the germline V gene. The germline V and J ends were trimmed by 5 bases and 5 bases, with 9 bases remaining between them. Here the CDR3 DNA reads TGTGCCAGCAGCCCCCGCCGGGAGACCCAGTACTTC. Its translation: CASSPRRETQYF.

V and J are TRBV28 and TRBJ2-1; 15 nucleotides align to TRBD2. The V gene's germline CDR1 is MDHEN and CDR2 SYDVKM. CDR3 length equals 18 residues. Losses at the gene ends were 6 bases for V and 1 base for J; bases not matched to a gene: 7. The CDR3 DNA reads as TGTGCCAGCAGATGGACTAGCGGGAGGGCCAGTTCCTACAATGAGCAGTTCTTC. Its protein product is CASRWTSGRASSYNEQFF. The full variable domain, completed using reference TRBV28 and TRBJ2-1, is DVKVTQSSRYLVKRTGEKVFLECVQDMDHENMFWYRQDPGLGLRLIYFSYDVKMKEKGDIPEGYSVSREKKERFSLILESASTNQTSMYLCASRWTSGRASSYNEQFFGPGTRLTVL.

The genes are TRBV18 and TRBJ2-1; TRBD2 agrees at 13 bases. The CDR3 sequence is 20 residues long. Trimming at V came to 4 bases and at J to 2 bases, leaving 14 bases not matched to a gene. CDR1 is KGHSH and CDR2 is LQKENI in the germline V gene. The CDR3 region is CASSLRPRGLAGEPYNEQFF. The DNA for the CDR3 is TGTGCCAGCTCACTCCGACCCCGAGGACTAGCGGGAGAACCCTACAATGAGCAGTTCTTC.

This clone was counted only a few times. The chain recombines TRBV11-1 with TRBJ2-1; 15 nucleotides align to TRBD2. Trimming at V came to 4 bases and at J to 3 bases, leaving 7 bases not matched to a gene. There are 18 residues in the CDR3. Germline-derived CDR1 and CDR2 are SGHAT and FQDESV (reference sequence). The CDR3 DNA reads TGTGCCAGCAGCTCGCGGACTAGCGGGAGGGGAAGCTACAATGAGCAGTTCTTC. This gives the protein CASSSRTSGRGSYNEQFF.

There are a few counts of this clone. J is TRBJ2-1 and V is TRBV18, with D possibly TRBD1 on 5 matching bases. The germline V gene has CDR1 KGHSH and CDR2 LQKENI. The length of the CDR3 is 15 residues. Trimming removed 4 bases at V and 1 base at J, with 11 bases between. CDR3 nucleotides: TGTGCCAGCTCACGGTGGACAAATTCCTACAATGAGCAGTTCTTC. Protein: CASSRWTNSYNEQFF.

The rearrangement joins TRBV4-2 to TRBJ2-3; 9 bases agree with TRBD2. The CDR3 sequence is 16 residues long. Germline CDR1 LGHNA, CDR2 YNFKEQ. Losses at the gene ends were 1 base for V and 0 bases for J; bases not matched to a gene: 2. For the CDR3, the DNA is TGTGCCAGCAGCCAAGGTACTAGCGGGAGCACAGATACGCAGTATTTT. This sequence encodes CASSQGTSGSTDTQYF.

The chain employs TRBV18 and TRBJ2-3; D not certain. V was pared by 3 bases and J by 0 bases, with 10 bases between. CDR3 length: 15 amino acids. CDR1 and CDR2 (germline): KGHSH, LQKENI. The CDR3 region is CASSPSTSSTDTQYF. CDR3 nucleotide sequence: TGTGCCAGCTCACCGTCTACCTCTAGCACAGATACGCAGTATTTT.

The chain uses TRBV10-3 and TRBJ2-5; 9 nucleotides line up with TRBD2. Trimming removed 1 base from V and 5 bases from J; junction bases left unmatched: 2. Germline loops: CDR1 ENHRY, CDR2 SYGVKD. The CDR3 contains 14 residues. CDR3 sequence: CAISEWSGGETQYF. CDR3 bases: TGTGCCATCAGTGAGTGGAGCGGGGGGGAGACCCAGTACTTC.

This clone was seen a handful of times. The rearrangement uses TRBV5-4 and TRBJ2-3, with D tentatively TRBD2 (5 bases). Germline V gene lookup returns CDR1 SGHNT and CDR2 YYREEE (reference sequence). V lost 4 bases and J lost 3, with 9 bases in between. The length of the CDR3 is 13 residues. CDR3 DNA sequence: TGTGCCAGCAGCCACGGGGATACAGATACGCAGTATTTT. This encodes CASSHGDTDTQYF.

This clone was detected only a few times. This sequence joins TRBV28 and TRBJ2-2; D may be TRBD1 (6 bases). CDR1 is MDHEN, CDR2 SYDVKM, per germline. V gave up 3 bases and J gave up 3 bases, with 11 bases separating them. The CDR3 consists of 15 residues. The DNA for the CDR3 is TGTGCCAGCAGTTTTGTACAGGGAGACACCGGGGAGCTGTTTTTT. Amino acid sequence: CASSFVQGDTGELFF.

This chain connects TRBV28 to TRBJ2-7; 8 bases match TRBD1. The germline V gene has CDR1 MDHEN and CDR2 SYDVKM. The CDR3 sequence is 15 residues long. J gave up 2 bases and V 6 bases, and 9 bases lay outside the gene matches. This CDR3 reads CASSRSGTGTYEQYF. DNA of the CDR3: TGTGCCAGCAGCAGGTCCGGGACAGGAACCTACGAGCAGTACTTC.

The chain recombines TRBV30 with TRBJ2-7; D possibly corresponds to TRBD2 (6 bases). The CDR3 is 12 residues long. With 7 bases removed from V and 3 bases from J, the gap between germline ends came to 13 bases. The V gene's germline CDR1 is GTSNPN and CDR2 SVGIG (reference sequence). The CDR3 spells CASTLGSYEQYF. CDR3 nucleotide sequence: TGTGCCTCCACGCTCGGGAGCTACGAGCAGTACTTC.

This clone appeared a few times. The chain joins TRBV7-9 to TRBJ2-3; TRBD1 is a possible D gene (6 bases). This CDR3 is built from 14 residues. V dropped 7 bases and J dropped 2 bases, with 13 bases sitting between them. CDR1 is SEHNR and CDR2 is FQNEAQ in the germline V gene (reference sequence). DNA for the CDR3: TGTGCCAGCACAGGGGTGGGGGACACAGATACGCAGTATTTT. Its translation is CASTGVGDTDTQYF.

This chain connects TRBV14 to TRBJ2-7; 7 positions agree with TRBD2. The CDR3 length is 13 residues. V shed 2 bases and J 9 bases; nucleotides not matched to a gene: 7. Germline CDR1 SGHDN, CDR2 FVKESK. The CDR3 nucleotides read TGTGCCAGCAGCCAACTCGCCCAGCGGGGGCAGTACTTC. It translates to CASSQLAQRGQYF.

This clone was seen a handful of times. The chain employs TRBV28 and TRBJ1-2; the match to TRBD1 covers 7 bases. The V segment lost 9 bases and the J segment 7 bases; nucleotides outside the gene matches: 8. Germline assignment: CDR1 MDHEN and CDR2 SYDVKM. The CDR3 loop spans 12 amino acids. CDR3 coding DNA: TGTGCCAGTAGACAGGGAGAGGCTGGCTACACCTTC. This encodes CASRQGEAGYTF.

The V and J genes are TRBV6-5 and TRBJ1-2; 7 bases fit TRBD1. The CDR3 extends over 13 amino acids. Germline lookup yields CDR1 MNHEY and CDR2 SVGAGI. The trim removed 4 bases at V and 8 bases at J, leaving 7 bases unmatched. Here the CDR3 reads CASSFIRGEGYTF. The CDR3 DNA follows: TGTGCCAGCAGTTTCATCAGGGGGGAAGGCTACACCTTC.

V is TRBV6-5 and J is TRBJ1-5; D is unclear. CDR3 length: 15 amino acids. Trimming left V 0 bases short and J 2 bases short, with 8 bases between. The germline CDR1 and CDR2 sequences are MNHEY and SVGAGI. The CDR3 bases are TGTGCCAGCAGTTACTCCCAGAGGGGCAATCAGCCCCAGCATTTT. Protein sequence: CASSYSQRGNQPQHF.

This clone has a handful of counts. V and J are TRBV19 and TRBJ1-1; D possibly corresponds to TRBD1 (6 bases). The CDR3 spans 14 residues. The V end was cut by 5 bases, the J end by 4 bases, with 14 bases between. From germline, CDR1 is LNHDA and CDR2 SQIVND (reference sequence). Here the CDR3 DNA reads TGTGCCAGTAGTGGACAGTTGATGGGCACTGAAGCTTTCTTT. Protein sequence: CASSGQLMGTEAFF.

This chain connects TRBV30 to TRBJ2-3; tentatively, D is TRBD1 (5 bases). The CDR3 runs 14 residues. Per germline, CDR1 GTSNPN and CDR2 SVGIG (reference sequence). Trimming pared 4 bases from V and 0 bases from J, leaving 11 bases between. This CDR3 is CAWTQGVSTDTQYF. In DNA form, the CDR3 reads TGTGCCTGGACGCAGGGTGTAAGCACAGATACGCAGTATTTT.

The chain couples TRBV28 to TRBJ2-1, with D possibly matching TRBD2 (5 bases). Trimming removed 2 bases from V and 3 bases from J, with 11 bases in between. The CDR3 contains 15 residues. The V gene's germline CDR1 is MDHEN and CDR2 SYDVKM. CDR3 sequence (DNA): TGTGCCAGCAGTTTAGGCGGGCAAAACTACAATGAGCAGTTCTTC. It specifies CASSLGGQNYNEQFF.

Only a few counts were recorded for this clone. The chain recombines TRBV30 with TRBJ1-5, with TRBD1 matching over 7 bases. The J segment lost 5 bases and the V segment lost 2 bases, leaving 3 bases of the junction unmatched. The germline V gene has CDR1 GTSNPN and CDR2 SVGIG (reference sequence). The CDR3 is 13 residues long. CDR3 sequence: CAWSRGLDQPQHF. The CDR3, as DNA: TGTGCCTGGAGTAGGGGGCTGGATCAGCCCCAGCATTTT.

This clone was detected a few times. The V and J genes are TRBV7-8 and TRBJ2-5; weak D call: TRBD2 (5 bases). Per the germline V gene, CDR1 is SGHVS and CDR2 is FQNEAQ. CDR3 length: 15 amino acids. The V and J ends lost 5 bases and 2 bases respectively, with 15 bases between them. The CDR3 here is CASSLGSAAQETQYF. The CDR3 DNA follows: TGTGCCAGCAGCCTAGGATCAGCGGCTCAAGAGACCCAGTACTTC. Full variable domain (missing parts from reference TRBV7-8 and TRBJ2-5): GAGVSQSPRYKVAKRGQDVALRCDPISGHVSLFWYQQALGQGPEFLTYFQNEAQLDKSGLPSDRFFAERPEGSVSTLKIQRTQQEDSAVYLCASSLGSAAQETQYFGPGTRLLVL.

The chain couples TRBV19 to TRBJ2-5, with 13 bases matching TRBD2. The junction had 7 bases not matched to a gene; V was cut back by 5 bases and J by 4 bases. The CDR3 has 16 amino acids. In germline, CDR1 is LNHDA, CDR2 SQIVND (reference sequence). CDR3 region: CASSSRLAGGGETQYF. As DNA, the CDR3 is TGTGCCAGTAGTTCACGACTAGCGGGAGGCGGAGAGACCCAGTACTTC.

This chain links TRBV19 with TRBJ2-5, with no clear D. CDR3 size: 14 residues. The germline V gene has CDR1 LNHDA and CDR2 SQIVND (reference sequence). The V gene lost 7 bases and the J gene lost 0 bases, with 12 bases spanning the gap. The CDR3 nucleotides are TGTGCCAGTACCGATTGGCCAGACCAAGAGACCCAGTACTTC. Protein product: CASTDWPDQETQYF.

The table lists this clone with a few counts. The J gene is TRBJ2-5, the V gene TRBV7-9; D unclear. The germline V and J ends were trimmed by 2 bases and 2 bases, with 6 bases remaining between them. CDR1 is SEHNR, CDR2 FQNEAQ, per germline (reference sequence). CDR3 length: 13 amino acids. The DNA of the CDR3 is TGTGCCAGCAGCTTACACAGTCAAGAGACCCAGTACTTC. It translates to CASSLHSQETQYF.